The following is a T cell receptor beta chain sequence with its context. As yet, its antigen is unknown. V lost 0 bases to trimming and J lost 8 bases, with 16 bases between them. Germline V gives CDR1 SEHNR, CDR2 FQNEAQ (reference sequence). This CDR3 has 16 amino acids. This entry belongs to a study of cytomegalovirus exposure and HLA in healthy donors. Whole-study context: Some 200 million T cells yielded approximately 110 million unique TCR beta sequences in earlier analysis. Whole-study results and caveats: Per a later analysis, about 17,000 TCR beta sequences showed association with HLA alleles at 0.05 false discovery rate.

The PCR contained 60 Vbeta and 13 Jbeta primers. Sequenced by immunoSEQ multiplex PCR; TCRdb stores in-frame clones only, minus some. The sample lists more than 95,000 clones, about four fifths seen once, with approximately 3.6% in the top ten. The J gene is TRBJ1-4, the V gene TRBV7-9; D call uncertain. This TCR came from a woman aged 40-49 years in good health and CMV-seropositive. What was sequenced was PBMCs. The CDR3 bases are TGTGCCAGCAGCTTAGCGCCTCTGGGCTCGGGGGAAAAACTGTTTTTT. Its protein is CASSLAPLGSGEKLFF.